This entry concerns a single T cell receptor beta chain. Its recognized antigen is unknown. The sample holds no much larger clone one base away, and base qualities are not on file. The germline V gene sets CDR1 to SNHLY and CDR2 to FYNNEI. V sheds 0 bases and J sheds 6 bases, leaving 17 bases between their ends. Spanning cysteine to phenylalanine, the CDR3 consists of 16 amino acids. Left in the record is the CDR3 DNA by itself, 48 bases read in frame from the first base. This specimen comes from a study of T cell responses to AZD1222 COVID-19 vaccine (dated by TCRdb to about 2021). In terms of the full investigation: AZD1222 recipients with second doses at about 4 weeks or about 12 weeks were pooled, because spike-specific TCR depth and breadth did not differ between schedules. A total of 233 trial participants underwent TCR sequencing, of whom 207 received two doses of AZD1222 and about 25 received two doses of the MenACWY control vaccine. Enrollment into the trials was organized by age into subgroups of 18-55, 56-69 and 70-plus years, and those subgroups contained roughly 160, 29 and 62 TCR-sequenced participants, respectively. What the authors observed across the whole study: Conclusions about previously exposed vaccinees are limited, since just 6 or 7 AZD1222 recipients were seropositive for SARS-CoV-2 at baseline. Epitopes outside the regions mutated in the B.1.351 and B.1.1.7 variants were reportedly recognized by nearly half of the unique spike-specific TCRs. No day 14 peak-response samples were available, so repertoires were characterized only after the peak T cell response. Participants were mostly white British and included more females than males, and it was suggested by the authors that clonal diversity may have been underestimated. The 56-69-year group was small, and its depth increase did not reach significance, likely because of low power. Spike-specific TCR breadth and depth rose significantly after two AZD1222 doses compared with day 0 and with MenACWY recipients. Vaccine-associated CD4 TCRs spanned the whole spike protein, with dominant responses in regions 160-218 and 743-854.

Reading the label with the study, this specimen's time point is: baseline before first vaccination. Vaccinee samples came from UK trials COV001 and COV002, including a single-blind randomized controlled phase 2/3 trial of AZD1222 (ChAdOx1 nCoV-19) in healthy adults. For TCRbeta chain sequencing, PBMC samples from trial participants were taken at day 0 and at day 28 after the second dose. The CDR3 regions of human TCRbeta chains were subjected to immunosequencing. The study's own analysis went as follows. Repertoire TCRs were checked for matches against a reference library of SARS-CoV-2-specific TCRs that had been generated using the MIRA antigen-specificity platform. Breadth meant the fraction of unique TCRs that were SARS-CoV-2-associated, whereas depth meant the fraction of total T cells that were SARS-CoV-2-associated. Using the MIRA data, each spike-specific TCR was mapped to the spike region that the TCR reacts to and placed in a CD4 or CD8 class. Log10-transformed breadth and depth values were compared by one-way ANOVA with Sidak's multiple comparisons tests. TCRdb obtained this table from immuneACCESS and retained in-frame rearrangements with V and J assigned. These tables miss some clones; where compared with another copy, unresolved V genes account for less than half of the shortfall, and the remainder is unexplained. The V and J calls and clone size were taken over from that table, and D and trimming were inferred from the DNA. The sample table holds about 97,000 clones, of which 85% to 90% were seen once. The ten largest clonotypes hold approximately 7% of the sample.

The rearrangement joined TRBV2 to TRBJ1-2; perhaps TRBD1 is the D gene, with 5 bases matching. Here the sequenced sample was peripheral blood, taken on day 0 of AZD1222 vaccination. This clonotype was obtained from an adult in good health. The CDR3 reads as follows: CASSEARTGVVDGYTF. The DNA sequence reads TGTGCCAGCAGTGAAGCACGAACGGGGGTAGTAGATGGCTACACCTTC.